This T cell receptor beta chain was obtained from a study of shared clonotypes between healthy human individuals. Study context: Aged between 18 and 49, the donors were two women and a few men.

Here immunoSEQ multiplex PCR was the method, and the copy in TCRdb shows in-frame clones only, minus some. The sample contains roughly 1 million clones, 60% to 80% of which appear only once. The study, taken as a whole, reports: The genetic and exposure-history diversity represented was limited by few donors. Lower generation probabilities were found for non-shared clonotypes than for those shared by all four donors.

Germline-derived CDR1 and CDR2 are SQVTM and ANQGSEA. The CDR3 totals 13 residues. Trimming removed 6 bases from V and 7 bases from J, with 19 bases in between. This clone occurred once. Its target is not known. The chain has TRBV29-1 and TRBJ2-7, with TRBD2 as a possible D gene (6 bases). The source material was memory CD4+ T cells sorted from blood. As to subset: CD45RA-negative fraction. This sequence originates from a man aged 18 to 29 in good health. The CDR3 coding sequence is TGCAGCGTGCTGGGACTCCCCAGTTGGGAGCAGTACTTC. It codes for CSVLGLPSWEQYF.